These T cell receptor beta chains were read from a single sample in a study of cytomegalovirus exposure and HLA in healthy donors. The data were produced by immunoSEQ multiplex PCR, yet TCRdb's version contains in-frame clones alone and is incomplete. This sample has 150,000 to 200,000 clones, with roughly 73% found just once. Input material: PBMCs. All receptors derive from a man between 18 and 29 years old in good health and CMV-seropositive. Both conserved end residues are part of each CDR3. D genes are given only for firm matches. The listing skips clone size in some rows; elsewhere it reads once, few, many or a size class.

>TRBV28|TRBD2|TRBJ2-7|once
CASSLPVRQGWTSGRLYEQYF
TGTGCCAGCAGTTTACCCGTTCGACAGGGGTGGACTAGCGGGAGGTTATACGAGCAGTACTTC
>TRBV20-1|-|TRBJ2-2|-
CSAPATGELFF
TGCAGTGCTCCAGCGACCGGGGAGCTGTTTTTT
>TRBV18|TRBD1|TRBJ1-1|-
CASLTGRGSFVEAFF
TGTGCCAGTTTGACAGGGCGGGGATCTTTTGTTGAAGCTTTCTTT
>TRBV6-1|-|TRBJ1-2|-
CASTPGGYGYTF
TGTGCCAGCACCCCGGGGGGCTATGGCTACACCTTC
>TRBV6-6|-|TRBJ2-3|-
CASSHGEGTDTQYF
TGTGCCAGCAGTCACGGTGAGGGCACAGATACGCAGTATTTT
>TRBV27|-|TRBJ2-3|-
CASSLTQRRAQYF
TGTGCCAGCAGTTTAACGCAAAGGAGGGCGCAGTATTTT
>TRBV5-1|TRBD2|TRBJ2-3|-
CASSSGTSVTDTQYF
TGCGCCAGCAGCTCCGGGACTAGCGTGACAGATACGCAGTATTTT
>TRBV9|TRBD2|TRBJ2-5|-
CASSDGLGLETQYF
TGTGCCAGCAGCGACGGACTAGGGCTAGAGACCCAGTACTTC
>TRBV11-1|TRBD1|TRBJ2-6|-
CASSFGTGVSGANVLTF
TGTGCCAGCAGCTTTGGGACAGGGGTCTCTGGGGCCAACGTCCTGACTTTC
>TRBV15|TRBD2|TRBJ2-7|-
CATSSVLLAGAYEQYF
TGTGCCACCAGCAGCGTCCTGCTAGCGGGAGCCTACGAGCAGTACTTC
>TRBV18|TRBD1|TRBJ2-5|once
CASSPDRAETQYF
TGTGCCAGCTCGCCAGACAGGGCAGAGACCCAGTACTTC
>TRBV7-9|TRBD2|TRBJ2-3|-
CASSLSAGLAAADTQYF
TGTGCCAGCAGCCTCTCGGCCGGGCTAGCGGCCGCAGATACGCAGTATTTT
>TRBV7-9|TRBD1|TRBJ2-7|once
CASGLQGSSEQYF
TGTGCCAGCGGATTACAGGGGTCCAGCGAGCAGTACTTC
>TRBV27|-|TRBJ2-2|-
CASSLVAVTGELFF
TGTGCCAGCAGTTTAGTAGCGGTCACCGGGGAGCTGTTTTTT
>TRBV5-1|TRBD2|TRBJ2-3|-
CASRTERVGTSGRMQYF
TGCGCCAGCCGCACCGAGAGGGTTGGGACTAGCGGGAGAATGCAGTATTTT
>TRBV20-1|-|TRBJ2-7|-
CSAGEAYEQYF
TGCAGTGCTGGGGAGGCCTACGAGCAGTACTTC
>TRBV27|TRBD2|TRBJ2-1|-
CASSSETSGRAYNEQFF
TGTGCCAGCAGTTCCGAGACTAGCGGGAGGGCTTACAATGAGCAGTTCTTC
>TRBV29-1|TRBD1|TRBJ1-1|-
CSVGKTGTGNTEAFF
TGCAGCGTTGGCAAGACCGGGACAGGGAACACTGAAGCTTTCTTT
>TRBV5-6|TRBD1|TRBJ2-7|-
CASSLTGTGTEQYF
TGTGCCAGCAGCTTGACCGGGACAGGGACCGAGCAGTACTTC
>TRBV4-2|TRBD2|TRBJ2-6|few
CASSHEAGTGANVLTF
TGTGCCAGCAGTCACGAAGCGGGAACTGGGGCCAACGTCCTGACTTTC
>TRBV5-4|-|TRBJ1-4|-
CASSLYGPGKNEKLFF
TGTGCCAGCAGCTTGTACGGGCCAGGGAAAAATGAAAAACTGTTTTTT
>TRBV6-5|TRBD1|TRBJ1-5|few
CASSSGGRGGNQPQHF
TGTGCCAGCAGTTCAGGGGGGAGAGGGGGCAATCAGCCCCAGCATTTT
>TRBV2|-|TRBJ2-7|-
CASSESLASYYEQYF
TGTGCCAGCAGTGAATCGCTAGCTTCCTATTACGAGCAGTACTTC
>TRBV2|TRBD2|TRBJ2-3|-
CASRPGLASDTQYF
TGTGCCAGCAGACCGGGACTAGCCTCAGATACGCAGTATTTT
>TRBV5-4|-|TRBJ2-3|-
CASSSPSVRTDTQYF
TGTGCCAGCAGCTCCCCTAGCGTACGCACAGATACGCAGTATTTT
>TRBV27|-|TRBJ2-6|-
CASSLLDRPIAGGANVLTF
TGTGCCAGCAGTTTATTGGACAGGCCGATAGCGGGAGGGGCCAACGTCCTGACTTTC
>TRBV6-5|-|TRBJ2-7|few
CASSYSTQGRNEQYF
TGTGCCAGCAGTTACTCGACGCAGGGTCGCAACGAGCAGTACTTC